Each of the 25 T cell receptor beta chains below was sequenced from the same sample in a study of early T cells in non-severe SARS-CoV-2 infection. Using its own MiXCR run on the 5' RACE reads, TCRdb lists one record per CDR3 protein. The data contain tens of thousands of distinct CDR3 sequences, around 9% of them singletons. The sequenced material came from whole blood. The origin of the receptors is an adult who was a healthcare worker with PCR-confirmed SARS-CoV-2 infection or an uninfected control (not recorded which).

The chain recombines TRBV12-3 or TRBV12-4 with TRBJ1-2; 7 positions match TRBD1. Trimming at V came to 6 bases and at J to 4 bases, leaving 2 bases not matched to a gene. The CDR3 length is 12 residues. The CDR3, as DNA: TGTGCCAGCAGGGGACAGCTCTATGGCTACACCTTC. Its protein product is CASRGQLYGYTF.

The genes are TRBV5-4 and TRBJ1-3; D is perhaps TRBD1 (6 bases). CDR1 is SGHNT, CDR2 YYREEE, per germline (reference sequence). The V gene lost 3 bases and the J gene lost 4 bases, with 11 bases spanning the gap. There are 14 residues in the CDR3. CDR3 nucleotide sequence: TGTGCCAGCAGCTCACAGGGTTCCGGAAACACCATATATTTT. This codes for CASSSQGSGNTIYF. Based on the CDR3 plus reference TRBV5-4 and TRBJ1-3, the full variable domain is ETGVTQSPTHLIKTRGQQVTLRCSSQSGHNTVSWYQQALGQGPQFIFQYYREEENGRGNFPPRFSGLQFPNYSSELNVNALELDDSALYLCASSSQGSGNTIYFGEGSWLTVV.

With regard to this clonotype: Sequence at one end of the junction differs from germline and may be a read error. V is TRBV6-2 or TRBV6-3 and J is TRBJ2-2; 10 bases match TRBD1. The CDR3 has 14 amino acids. Germline V gene data show CDR1 as MNHEY and CDR2 as SVGEGT. Here the CDR3 DNA reads TGTGCCAGCAATCCGACAGGGGGCACCGGGGAGCGGTTTTTT. Encoded protein: CASNPTGGTGERFF.

V usage is TRBV14 and J usage is TRBJ2-1; D unresolved. The length of the CDR3 is 13 residues. With 0 bases removed from V and 8 bases from J, the gap between germline ends came to 8 bases. CDR1 and CDR2 (germline): SGHDN, FVKESK. CDR3 coding DNA: TGTGCCAGCAGCCAAGATAGGGCGGATGAGCAGTTCTTC. As protein: CASSQDRADEQFF. Full variable domain (rest looked up from reference TRBV14 and TRBJ2-1): EAGVTQFPSHSVIEKGQTVTLRCDPISGHDNLYWYRRVMGKEIKFLLHFVKESKQDESGMPNNRFLAERTGGTYSTLKVQPAELEDSGVYFCASSQDRADEQFFGPGTRLTVL.

This clonotype has a handful of counts. The chain recombines TRBV7-3 with TRBJ1-2; D unresolved. Trimming left V 5 bases short and J 5 bases short, with 9 bases between. The germline V gene encodes CDR1 SGHTA and CDR2 FQGTGA. CDR3 length: 12 amino acids. The CDR3, as DNA: TGTGCCAGCAGCGTGGATGTATATGGCTACACCTTC. It codes for CASSVDVYGYTF.

This clonotype was seen ten or more times. V usage is TRBV4-2 and J usage is TRBJ1-2; D ambiguous. Trimming cost V 0 bases and J 2 bases, with 16 bases left between them. In germline, CDR1 is LGHNA, CDR2 YNFKEQ. This CDR3 region has 17 residues. The CDR3 DNA is TGTGCCAGCAGCCAAGATATGGGCGCTAGAGGCAACTATGGCTACACCTTC. This encodes CASSQDMGARGNYGYTF.

The table lists this clonotype with a few counts. The V call is TRBV2, the J call TRBJ2-1; unclear D gene. The ends were cut back, 4 bases at V and 7 bases at J, with 8 bases in the middle. Germline CDR1 is SNHLY and CDR2 is FYNNEI. The CDR3 runs to 12 residues. The CDR3 region is CASSVGWNEQFF. The CDR3 region has the DNA TGTGCCAGCAGTGTCGGCTGGAATGAGCAGTTCTTC.

CDR3 sequence: CASKGRQAIYGYTF. The CDR3 DNA follows: TGTGCCAGCAAGGGGAGGCAGGCGATATATGGCTACACCTTC. The chain combines TRBV6-1 with TRBJ1-2; TRBD1 is a possible D gene (5 bases). The CDR3 is 14 amino acids. Between the trimmed V and J ends, which lost 7 bases and 5 bases, there was a span of 17 bases. The germline V gene encodes CDR1 MNHNS and CDR2 SASEGT.

In its sample, this clonotype was seen many times. The chain is built from TRBV19 and TRBJ1-5; a possible D gene is TRBD1 (5 bases). The germline V gene has CDR1 LNHDA and CDR2 SQIVND (reference sequence). The ends were cut back, 5 bases at V and 1 base at J, with 12 bases in the middle. CDR3 size: 15 residues. The CDR3 is CASSLRGGSNQPQHF. In nucleotides, the CDR3 is TGTGCCAGTAGTCTTCGTGGGGGAAGCAATCAGCCCCAGCATTTT.

There are many counts of this clonotype. The V and J genes are TRBV19 and TRBJ2-3; perhaps TRBD2 as D (6 bases). CDR1 is LNHDA and CDR2 is SQIVND in the germline V gene (reference sequence). Trimming cost V 5 bases and J 5 bases, with 11 bases left between them. The CDR3 spans 13 residues. The CDR3 nucleotides are TGTGCCAGTAGTTGGCGGGACGGAGATACGCAGTATTTT. Translated, it gives CASSWRDGDTQYF.

This clonotype appeared once. V gene TRBV6-2 or TRBV6-3 combines with J gene TRBJ2-2; tentative D call: TRBD1 (5 bases). V was cut by 8 bases and J by 3 bases, with 13 bases left in between. CDR3 length equals 14 residues. Germline CDR1 is MNHEY and CDR2 is SVGEGT. The CDR3 DNA follows: TGTGCCAGCGCAAGGGCAGGGTACACCGGGGAGCTGTTTTTT. The encoded protein is CASARAGYTGELFF.

The genes are TRBV10-2 and TRBJ2-3; tentative D call: TRBD2 (5 bases). The CDR3 is 16 amino acids. Per germline, CDR1 WSHSY and CDR2 SAAADI. V was trimmed by 3 bases and J by 0 bases, leaving 13 bases between them. In nucleotides, the CDR3 is TGCGCCAGCAGTGAATTGACCTGGACTAGCACAGATACGCAGTATTTT. Its protein product is CASSELTWTSTDTQYF.

This clonotype has just a few counts. The chain links TRBV4-1 to TRBJ2-1; D possibly matches TRBD1 or TRBD2 (5 bases each). There are 16 residues in the CDR3. Trimming cost V 6 bases and J 4 bases, with 19 bases left between them. CDR1 and CDR2 from the germline V gene are MGHRA and YSYEKL. CDR3 sequence: CASSLGARVSYNEQFF. CDR3 sequence (DNA): TGCGCCAGCAGTTTAGGGGCGCGGGTCTCTTACAATGAGCAGTTCTTC.

In this sample, this clonotype turned up a few times. The chain combines TRBV12-3 or TRBV12-4 with TRBJ2-3, with 7 bases matching TRBD2. J gave up 2 bases and V 7 bases, and 3 bases lay outside the gene matches. The CDR3 spans 13 residues. The CDR3 is CASMGGDTDTQYF. CDR3 coding DNA: TGTGCCAGCATGGGGGGGGACACAGATACGCAGTATTTT.

This chain joins TRBV30 and TRBJ2-6; D remains ambiguous. V was pared by 4 bases and J by 4 bases, with 5 bases between. Looked up from germline, CDR1 is GTSNPN and CDR2 is SVGIG (reference sequence). This CDR3 comprises 12 residues. The CDR3 bases are TGTGCCTGGAACGCCGGGGCCAACGTCCTGACTTTC. It encodes CAWNAGANVLTF.

To note about this clonotype: Germline and junction disagree at one end, which may indicate a read error. The rearrangement joins TRBV5-1 to TRBJ1-2, with D hard to call. Germline V lookup: CDR1 SGHRS, CDR2 YFSETQ. The CDR3 is 14 amino acids. The CDR3 DNA is TGCGCCAGCAGTTTGGGAGGTGCTTACTATGGCTACACCTTC. This sequence encodes CASSLGGAYYGYTF.

The chain employs TRBV5-1 and TRBJ2-5; the D is unclear. The CDR3 is 12 residues long. Trimming removed 2 bases from V and 2 bases from J, with 4 bases in between. Germline V CDR1 and CDR2: SGHRS, YFSETQ. The CDR3: CASSFRQETQYF. CDR3 sequence (DNA): TGCGCCAGCAGCTTTAGGCAAGAGACCCAGTACTTC.

In its sample, this clonotype was seen many times. This chain links TRBV7-9 with TRBJ2-3, with D possibly TRBD2 on 6 matching bases. With 8 bases removed from V and 0 bases from J, the gap between germline ends came to 9 bases. Germline V gene sequence: CDR1 SEHNR, CDR2 FQNEAQ (reference sequence). The CDR3 covers 13 residues. The DNA of the CDR3 is TGTGCCAGCTCGGAGGGTAGCACAGATACGCAGTATTTT. This codes for CASSEGSTDTQYF.

Only a few counts were recorded for this clonotype. This chain links TRBV7-9 with TRBJ1-1, with unresolved D. Trimming removed 2 bases at V and 2 bases at J, with 12 bases between. CDR1 is SEHNR, CDR2 FQNEAQ, per germline (reference sequence). There are 15 residues in the CDR3. The CDR3 spells CASSLTPSLNTEAFF. DNA for the CDR3: TGTGCCAGCAGCTTAACGCCGAGCCTAAACACTGAAGCTTTCTTT.

This clonotype appeared a few times. This rearrangement joins TRBV18 to TRBJ2-3; possibly TRBD1 or TRBD2 for D (6 bases each). CDR3 length: 15 residues. CDR1 KGHSH and CDR2 LQKENI come from the germline V gene. V gave up 6 bases and J gave up 0 bases, with 13 bases separating them. In DNA form, the CDR3 reads TGTGCCAGCTCCGCAACGGGGGCAAGCACAGATACGCAGTATTTT. This codes for CASSATGASTDTQYF.

This chain uses TRBV5-1 with TRBJ2-7; D is possibly TRBD1 or TRBD2 (5 bases each). The CDR3 runs to 14 residues. Trimming took off 3 bases at V and 0 bases at J, with 10 bases between the two ends. The germline gives CDR1 SGHRS, CDR2 YFSETQ. The CDR3 region is CASSWDPSSYEQYF. CDR3 in DNA: TGCGCCAGCAGCTGGGACCCAAGCTCCTACGAGCAGTACTTC.

Only a few counts were recorded for this clonotype. The V call is TRBV7-2, the J call TRBJ1-1; no firm D call. The CDR3 sequence is 12 residues long. Germline CDR1 and CDR2: SGHTA and FQGNSA. V was clipped by 6 bases and J by 6 bases, with 11 bases between them. The CDR3 nucleotides read TGTGCCAGCAGGATGATGGAGGCTGAAGCTTTCTTT. This codes for CASRMMEAEAFF.

The J gene is TRBJ1-1, the V gene TRBV5-1; D is unclear. This CDR3 is 17 amino acids long. Germline lookup yields CDR1 SGHRS and CDR2 YFSETQ. V was trimmed by 2 bases and J by 4 bases, leaving 21 bases between them. This CDR3 is CASSFQYQQGRFTEAFF. The CDR3 DNA follows: TGCGCCAGCAGCTTCCAGTATCAGCAAGGGCGTTTCACTGAAGCTTTCTTT.

This clonotype was counted between two and nine times. This chain uses TRBV7-9 with TRBJ2-3, with D perhaps TRBD2 (6 bases). The CDR3 contains 14 residues. CDR1 and CDR2 from the germline V gene are SEHNR and FQNEAQ (reference sequence). The ends were cut back, 3 bases at V and 5 bases at J, with 12 bases in the middle. CDR3: CASSFGTPGDTQYF. In DNA form, the CDR3 reads TGTGCCAGCAGCTTCGGGACTCCCGGAGATACGCAGTATTTT. Full variable domain (remainder filled in from reference TRBV7-9 and TRBJ2-3): DTGVSQNPRHKITKRGQNVTFRCDPISEHNRLYWYRQTLGQGPEFLTYFQNEAQLEKSRLLSDRFSAERPKGSFSTLEIQRTEQGDSAMYLCASSFGTPGDTQYFGPGTRLTVL.

V usage is TRBV12-3 or TRBV12-4 and J usage is TRBJ2-7; D could derive from TRBD1 or TRBD2 (5 bases each). This CDR3 comprises 13 residues. The V end was cut by 5 bases, the J end by 0 bases, with 8 bases between. DNA of the CDR3: TGTGCCAGCAGTGGGACCACCTCCTACGAGCAGTACTTC. Amino acid sequence: CASSGTTSYEQYF.